The clone carrying this T cell receptor (beta chain) was observed at least ten times. Disease duration under 2 months; hyperthyroidism patients were aged 18 to 65. Orbital computed tomography and thyroid ultrasound, together with serum TRAb and thyroxine and clinical symptoms, were used for diagnoses. The blood was taken when hyperthyroidism was first diagnosed, before any ophthalmopathy symptoms showed up. CDR3 length: 14 residues. Germline trimming cut 8 bases from V and 4 bases from J; bases unmatched to any gene: 10. Germline V gene data show CDR1 as GTSNPN and CDR2 as SVGIG (reference sequence). The investigators amplified TCR beta CDR3 regions from RNA transcripts. When the TCR CDR3 underwent first-round RT-PCR, the HTBI primer set was used. Using its own MiXCR run on the multiplex PCR reads, TCRdb lists one record per CDR3 protein. The data hold about 290,000 distinct CDR3 sequences, with 10% to 15% observed a single time.

This sample was taken from a study of T cells in Graves' hyperthyroidism and ophthalmopathy. The wider study: Pretreatment peripheral blood was obtained at initial diagnosis.

V usage is TRBV30 and J usage is TRBJ2-5, with TRBD2 identical over 10 bases. Sequencing used blood. The source of this sequence is a woman under 40 with Graves' hyperthyroidism that later progressed to Graves' ophthalmopathy. DNA of the CDR3: TGTGCCCGCCGACCGGGACTAGCGAGAGAGACCCAGTACTTC. Translation gives CARRPGLARETQYF.